This entry is about one T cell receptor (beta chain). CDR1 and CDR2 from the germline V gene are SQVTM and ANQGSEA. This CDR3 is 13 amino acids long. Trimming left V 7 bases short and J 0 bases short, with 11 bases between. The data stem from a study of shared T cell receptors in the human thymus. Using immunoSEQ multiplex PCR, the repertoire was profiled, and TCRdb retains in-frame clones only, with some absent. The sample lists about 380,000 clones; 85% to 95% were seen once. Material for sequencing was thymocytes. The chain has TRBV29-1 and TRBJ2-3, with D uncertain. The clonotype originates from a human donor. For the CDR3, the DNA is TGCAGCGCCCGCTCCTCTAGCACAGATACGCAGTATTTT. Translating gives CSARSSSTDTQYF.